Listed below are T cell receptor beta chains from one sample, sequenced in a study of identical twins. One entry per CDR3 protein, called by TCRdb with MiXCR from the 5' RACE reads. The top ten hold 10% to 15% of the sample, which has around 100,000 distinct CDR3 sequences, about 6.1% seen once. What was sequenced was memory T cells sorted from blood. The receptors were sampled from a woman in her forties or fifties in good health. CDR3s include the opening cysteine and the closing phenylalanine or tryptophan. The D gene is left open where the match is weak. Clone size is not always given. Where it is, it says once, few, many or a class for expanded clones.

TRBJ2-5 | many | TRBD2 | TRBV11-2 | 16 | CASSLEGLAGKETQYF | TGTGCCAGCAGCTTGGAGGGACTAGCGGGAAAAGAGACCCAGTACTTC
TRBJ1-2 | many | TRBD1 | TRBV5-1 | 14 | CASSPAGQGVGYTF | TGCGCCAGCAGCCCCGCCGGACAGGGGGTAGGCTACACCTTC
TRBJ2-4 | few | . | TRBV19 | 17 | CASSSQGLKTTQNIQYF | TGTGCCAGTAGTTCCCAGGGTTTGAAGACGACCCAAAACATTCAGTACTTC
TRBJ2-7 | many | TRBD2 | TRBV5-1 | 13 | CASGSGASYEQYF | TGCGCCAGCGGCAGCGGGGCCTCCTACGAGCAGTACTTC
TRBJ2-6 | . | . | TRBV23-1 | 14 | CASSHEIGANVLTF | TGCGCCAGCAGTCATGAGATTGGGGCCAACGTCCTGACTTTC
TRBJ2-2 | many | . | TRBV6-5 | 16 | CASRPLGVPVTGELFF | TGTGCCAGCAGGCCCCTCGGGGTGCCGGTCACCGGGGAGCTGTTTTTT
TRBJ1-2 | few | . | TRBV7-2 | 14 | CASSLDGGGYGYTF | TGTGCCAGCAGCTTGGACGGGGGTGGGTATGGCTACACCTTC
TRBJ2-4 | many | . | TRBV7-2 | 18 | CASSRGGSSPLAKNIQYF | TGTGCCAGCAGCCGGGGCGGCTCGAGTCCCCTAGCCAAAAACATTCAGTACTTC
TRBJ2-1 | many | TRBD2 | TRBV12-3/TRBV12-4 | 16 | CASSPPDFQGGNEQFF | TGTGCCAGCAGTCCGCCGGATTTCCAGGGAGGGAATGAGCAGTTCTTC
TRBJ1-2 | many | . | TRBV9 | 14 | CASSSGDTSYGYTF | TGTGCCAGCAGCTCTGGGGACACATCCTATGGCTACACCTTC
TRBJ2-1 | many | . | TRBV18 | 12 | CASSGYYNEQFF | TGTGCCAGCTCAGGATACTACAATGAGCAGTTCTTC
TRBJ2-1 | many | TRBD2 | TRBV5-1 | 17 | CASSLPSGAASYNEQFF | TGCGCCAGCAGCTTGCCCAGCGGGGCAGCCTCCTACAATGAGCAGTTCTTC
TRBJ2-1 | . | . | TRBV5-1 | 11 | CASSLAGIRFF | TGCGCCAGCAGCTTAGCGGGCATACGGTTCTTC
TRBJ2-1 | many | TRBD2 | TRBV12-3/TRBV12-4 | 15 | CASSLLAGVLGEQFF | TGTGCCAGCAGTTTATTAGCGGGAGTATTGGGTGAGCAGTTCTTC
TRBJ1-3 | many | . | TRBV5-1 | 16 | CASSPQPGVPGNTIYF | TGCGCCAGCAGCCCCCAACCAGGGGTTCCTGGAAACACCATATATTTT
TRBJ2-3 | many | TRBD2 | TRBV7-3 | 15 | CASSPTSGRADTQYF | TGTGCCAGCAGCCCAACTAGCGGGAGGGCAGATACGCAGTATTTT
TRBJ1-2 | many | . | TRBV7-2 | 13 | CASSLRQGLGYTF | TGTGCCAGCAGCTTAAGGCAGGGGCTGGGCTACACCTTC
TRBJ2-1 | many | . | TRBV10-2 | 11 | CASSKGDEQFF | TGCGCCAGCAGTAAGGGCGATGAGCAGTTCTTC
TRBJ2-1 | many | TRBD2 | TRBV24-1 | 11 | CATSGSGGQFF | TGTGCCACCAGTGGCTCGGGAGGGCAGTTCTTC
TRBJ1-4 | many | TRBD1 | TRBV20-1 | 14 | CSGQTGTGNEKLFF | TGCAGTGGCCAAACCGGGACAGGGAATGAAAAACTGTTTTTT
TRBJ1-2 | many | . | TRBV4-1 | 16 | CASSQGRQLKLSGYTF | TGCGCCAGCAGCCAAGGGCGACAGCTCAAACTAAGCGGCTACACCTTC
TRBJ1-5 | medium-sized | TRBD1 | TRBV27 | 14 | CASQQGAGNQPQHF | TGTGCCAGCCAACAGGGGGCAGGCAATCAGCCCCAGCATTTT
TRBJ1-2 | many | . | TRBV13 | 14 | CASSLAPTNYGYTF | TGTGCCAGCAGCTTAGCACCCACTAACTATGGCTACACCTTC
TRBJ2-7 | . | TRBD1 | TRBV19 | 16 | CASRAPLGQNNYEQYF | TGTGCCAGTCGCGCACCCTTGGGACAGAATAACTACGAGCAGTACTTC
TRBJ2-1 | . | . | TRBV11-3 | 15 | CASSLWFSDNNEQFF | TGTGCCAGCAGCTTATGGTTTAGCGACAACAATGAGCAGTTCTTC
TRBJ2-1 | many | TRBD2 | TRBV6-1 | 17 | CATWTARLAGVRNEQFF | TGTGCCACCTGGACAGCGCGACTAGCGGGAGTAAGGAATGAGCAGTTCTTC
TRBJ1-5 | . | TRBD1 | TRBV12-3/TRBV12-4 | 15 | CASSQGDRRDQPQHF | TGTGCCAGCAGCCAGGGGGACAGGAGAGATCAGCCCCAGCATTTT